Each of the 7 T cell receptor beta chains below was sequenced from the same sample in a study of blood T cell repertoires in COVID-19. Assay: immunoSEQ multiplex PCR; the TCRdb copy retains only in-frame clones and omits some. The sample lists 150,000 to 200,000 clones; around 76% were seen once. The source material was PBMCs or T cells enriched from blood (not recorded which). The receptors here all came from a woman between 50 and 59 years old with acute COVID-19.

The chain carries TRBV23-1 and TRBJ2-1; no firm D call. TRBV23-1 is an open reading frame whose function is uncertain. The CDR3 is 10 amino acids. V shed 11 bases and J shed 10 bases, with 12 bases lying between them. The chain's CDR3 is CALRRVEQFF. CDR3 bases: TGCGCCTTACGTCGGGTAGAGCAGTTCTTC.

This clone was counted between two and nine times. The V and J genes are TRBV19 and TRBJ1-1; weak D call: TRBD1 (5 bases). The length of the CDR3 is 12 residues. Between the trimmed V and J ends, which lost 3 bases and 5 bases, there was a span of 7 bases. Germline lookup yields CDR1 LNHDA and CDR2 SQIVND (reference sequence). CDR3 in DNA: TGTGCCAGTAGTATTCGGGGGACTGAAGCTTTCTTT. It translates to CASSIRGTEAFF.

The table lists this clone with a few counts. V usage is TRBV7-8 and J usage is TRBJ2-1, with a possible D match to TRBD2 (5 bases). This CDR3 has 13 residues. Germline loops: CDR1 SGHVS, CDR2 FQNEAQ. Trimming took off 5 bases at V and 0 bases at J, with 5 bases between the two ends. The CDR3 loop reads CASSRGSYNEQFF. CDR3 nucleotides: TGTGCCAGCAGCCGGGGCTCCTACAATGAGCAGTTCTTC.

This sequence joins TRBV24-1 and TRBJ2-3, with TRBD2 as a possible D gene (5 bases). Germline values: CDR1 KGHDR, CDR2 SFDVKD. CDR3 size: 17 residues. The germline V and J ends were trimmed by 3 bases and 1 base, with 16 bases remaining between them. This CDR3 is CATSDLLRANGTDTQYF. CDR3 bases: TGTGCCACCAGTGATCTGCTGAGGGCTAACGGCACAGATACGCAGTATTTT.

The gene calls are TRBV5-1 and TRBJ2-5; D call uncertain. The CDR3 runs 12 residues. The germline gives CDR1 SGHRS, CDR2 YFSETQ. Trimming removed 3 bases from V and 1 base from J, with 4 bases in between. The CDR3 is CASSWSQETQYF. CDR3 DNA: TGCGCCAGCAGCTGGAGCCAAGAGACCCAGTACTTC. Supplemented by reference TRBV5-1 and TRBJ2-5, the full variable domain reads KAGVTQTPRYLIKTRGQQVTLSCSPISGHRSVSWYQQTPGQGLQFLFEYFSETQRNKGNFPGRFSGRQFSNSRSEMNVSTLELGDSALYLCASSWSQETQYFGPGTRLLVL.

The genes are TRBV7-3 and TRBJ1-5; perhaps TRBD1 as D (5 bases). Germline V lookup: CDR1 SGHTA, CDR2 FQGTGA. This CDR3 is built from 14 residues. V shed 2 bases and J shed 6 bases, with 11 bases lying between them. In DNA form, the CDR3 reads TGTGCCAGCAGCTTACGTGACAGCCGTCAGCCCCAGCATTTT. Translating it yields CASSLRDSRQPQHF.

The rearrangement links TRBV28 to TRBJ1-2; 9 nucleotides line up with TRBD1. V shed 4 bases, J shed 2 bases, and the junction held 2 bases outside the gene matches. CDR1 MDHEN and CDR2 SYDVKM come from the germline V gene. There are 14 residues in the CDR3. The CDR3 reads CASSSGTGNYGYTF. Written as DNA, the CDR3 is TGTGCCAGCAGTTCGGGGACAGGGAACTATGGCTACACCTTC.